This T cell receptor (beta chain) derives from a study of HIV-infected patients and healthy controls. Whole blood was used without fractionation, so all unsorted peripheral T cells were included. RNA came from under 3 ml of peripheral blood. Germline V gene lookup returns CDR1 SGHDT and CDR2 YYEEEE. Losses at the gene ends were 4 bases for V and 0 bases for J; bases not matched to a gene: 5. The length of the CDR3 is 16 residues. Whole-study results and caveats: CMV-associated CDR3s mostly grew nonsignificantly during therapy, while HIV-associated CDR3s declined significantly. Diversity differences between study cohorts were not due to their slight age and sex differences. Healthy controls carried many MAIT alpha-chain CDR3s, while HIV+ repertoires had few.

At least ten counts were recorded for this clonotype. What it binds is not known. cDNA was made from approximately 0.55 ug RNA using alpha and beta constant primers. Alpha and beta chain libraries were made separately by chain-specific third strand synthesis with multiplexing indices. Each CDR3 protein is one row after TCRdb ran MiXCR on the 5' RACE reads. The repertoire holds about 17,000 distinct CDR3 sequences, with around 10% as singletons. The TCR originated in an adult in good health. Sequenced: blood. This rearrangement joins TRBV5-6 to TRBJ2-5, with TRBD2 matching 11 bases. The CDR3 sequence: CASSQGLAVNQETQYF. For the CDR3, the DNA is TGTGCCAGCAGCCAGGGACTAGCGGTAAACCAAGAGACCCAGTACTTC.